This T cell receptor (beta chain) was sequenced in a study of regulatory T cells in long-lasting Graves disease. On this clonotype: What it binds is not known.

Relying on iRepertoire HTBI primers and Arm-PCR of CDR3 regions, the team built TCR beta libraries. TCRdb used MiXCR to reprocess the multiplex PCR reads, holding one entry per CDR3 protein. The sample holds about 470,000 distinct CDR3 sequences, around 21% seen once. Per germline, CDR1 SGHDT and CDR2 YYEEEE. V trimming: 4 bases; J trimming: 6 bases; junction bases outside the gene matches: 6. This CDR3 has 14 residues. Regarding the study as a whole: TCR diversity was lower in persistent than newly diagnosed Graves' disease.

Described time point: persistent/refractory GD, antithyroid drugs over 5 years with positive TRAb. Researchers made the TCR library from RNA that was extracted from PBMCs. The sequences come from peripheral blood mononuclear cells (PBMCs), collected when the disease was refractory, from a patient treated with antithyroid drugs. V is TRBV5-6 and J is TRBJ2-3; 9 nucleotides line up with TRBD2. The sequence derives from a female donor with Graves disease. The CDR3 nucleotides are TGTGCCAGCAGCAATAGCGGGGGCTGGGATACGCAGTATTTT. This translates into CASSNSGGWDTQYF.